The clone carrying this T cell receptor beta chain was detected once. Its specificity is not known. The PCR used 60 Vbeta and 13 Jbeta primers. Libraries were prepared by immunoSEQ multiplex PCR; TCRdb keeps only in-frame clonotypes and omits some of them. This table has over 30,000 clones, about 67% appearing once. The CDR3 totals 18 residues. Germline loops: CDR1 MNHEY, CDR2 SMNVEV (reference sequence). The trim removed 4 bases at V and 5 bases at J, leaving 16 bases unmatched. The sample belongs to a study of cytomegalovirus exposure and HLA in healthy donors. Study-level information: Previous work identified 90 million to 130 million unique TCR beta sequences from approximately 190 million T cells.

General study results and limits: Several of the most significant clusters were apparently associated with common viral pathogens in a later analysis. In a later analysis, V- and J-gene trimming of beta chains associated with a DCLRE1C missense variant, replicated independently. Reported findings show TCR beta sequences accurately forecast HLA-A and HLA-B alleles in most subjects.

What was sequenced was PBMCs. The chain is built from TRBV27 and TRBJ1-1; 10 positions agree with TRBD1. The clonotype originates from a middle-aged man in good health and CMV-seropositive. CDR3 region: CASSSRTKGTGVDTEAFF. The CDR3 DNA follows: TGTGCCAGCAGTTCCAGGACAAAAGGGACAGGGGTAGATACTGAAGCTTTCTTT.